This T cell receptor beta chain is from a study of a mutant IDH1 vaccine in newly diagnosed glioma (dated by TCRdb to the early 2020s). About the study as a whole: Patients received eight vaccinations in weeks 1, 3, 5, 7, 11, 15, 19 and 23, corresponding to visits V03 through V10. In the chemotherapy-containing groups, vaccination started alongside temozolomide cycles, whereas in patients who had radiotherapy alone it started 4-6 weeks after radiotherapy. Of the 25 to 40 treated patients, approximately 60% were male and about 38% were female, and the mean age was 40.4 years. Before enrollment, patients had received standard therapy of radiotherapy alone, temozolomide alone, or radiochemotherapy with temozolomide; most received the combination. Peripheral blood was collected at six visits: V03 (baseline), V05, V07, V10, V12 and V13. Longitudinal TCRB deep sequencing was done for roughly 23 treated patients, wherever samples were available for exploratory analyses.

From a lookup of the germline V gene (reference sequence), CDR1 and CDR2 are LNHDA and SQIVND. Reading from cysteine to phenylalanine, the CDR3 counts 16 amino acids. Kept here is only the CDR3 DNA, which spans 48 bases and is read in frame from base 1. V and J are trimmed by 9 bases and 1 base, and the gene matches miss 13 bases of the junction. The method was the immunoSEQ multiplex PCR assay. Rearranged TCR beta chain sequences were amplified using the hsTCRB Kit according to the manufacturer's protocol. Sequencing of TCRB libraries was carried out on an Illumina MiSeq. The source study handled its data this way. The proprietary platform of the kit vendor was used for demultiplexing, trimming and gene mapping. TCRdb provides this immuneACCESS table in a form limited to in-frame rearrangements. Some clones are lacking; in checked studies, under half of them reflect an unresolved V gene, and why the rest are absent is not known. That table is the source of V, J and clone size, and D and trimming were worked out from the DNA. The sample includes tens of thousands of clones, with more than 75% observed a single time. Approximately 3.7% of the sample is taken by the ten largest.

The research as a whole found: Pseudoprogression appeared unrelated to alterations in the top peripheral T cell clonotypes detected by TCRB sequencing. The authors noted that analyses of patient blood samples could not be reproduced because of sample limitations. Immune responses induced by the vaccine were seen in roughly 95% of patients across multiple MHC alleles. Selection of PBMC samples for TCRB deep sequencing was based on availability.

As concerns this clone: Its antigen is not yet known. Nothing much larger sits one base from this clone, and base qualities are not available.

Reading the label with the study, this specimen's time point is: week 23, last vaccination. Every vaccine dose consisted of 300 ug of a 20-mer mutant IDH1 peptide in Montanide, administered subcutaneously together with topical imiquimod. Donors had newly diagnosed WHO grade 3 or 4 IDH1-mutant astrocytomas with loss of nuclear ATRX. The samples were drawn from NOA16, a multicentre, single-arm, open-label phase I trial in Germany that tested a mutant IDH1 peptide vaccine in humans for the first time. Genomic DNA for TCRB sequencing was extracted from EDTA blood using the DNeasy Blood and Tissue Kit. The chain is encoded by TRBV19 joined to TRBJ1-1; 8 bases in between match TRBD1. This TCR was sampled from a man younger than 45 with glioma. Sequencing was performed on PBMCs, taken from a glioma patient whose treatment included an IDH1 peptide vaccine. Read as DNA, the sequence is TGTGCCAGCCTACCCATCAGACAGGGGCGGAACACTGAAGCTTTCTTT. Its amino acids are CASLPIRQGRNTEAFF. Extended through the reference TRBV19 and TRBJ1-1 proteins, this CDR3 yields the full variable domain: DGGITQSPKYLFRKEGQNVTLSCEQNLNHDAMYWYRQDPGQGLRLIYYSQIVNDFQKGDIAEGYSVSREKKESFPLTVTSAQKNPTAFYLCASLPIRQGRNTEAFFGQGTRLTVV.